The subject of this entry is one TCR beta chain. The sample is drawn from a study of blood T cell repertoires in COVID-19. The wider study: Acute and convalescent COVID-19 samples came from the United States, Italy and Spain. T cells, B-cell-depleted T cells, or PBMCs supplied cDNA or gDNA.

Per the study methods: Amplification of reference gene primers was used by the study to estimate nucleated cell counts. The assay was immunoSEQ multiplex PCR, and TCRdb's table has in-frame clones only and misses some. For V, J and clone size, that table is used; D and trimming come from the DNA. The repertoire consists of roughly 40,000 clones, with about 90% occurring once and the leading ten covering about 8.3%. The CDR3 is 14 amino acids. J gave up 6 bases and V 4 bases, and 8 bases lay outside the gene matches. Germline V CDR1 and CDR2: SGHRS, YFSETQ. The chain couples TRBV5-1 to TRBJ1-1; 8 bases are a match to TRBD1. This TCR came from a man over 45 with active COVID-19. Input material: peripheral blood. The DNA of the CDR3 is TGCGCCAGCAGCCATGGACAGGGACTCGCTGAAGCTTTCTTT. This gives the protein CASSHGQGLAEAFF.